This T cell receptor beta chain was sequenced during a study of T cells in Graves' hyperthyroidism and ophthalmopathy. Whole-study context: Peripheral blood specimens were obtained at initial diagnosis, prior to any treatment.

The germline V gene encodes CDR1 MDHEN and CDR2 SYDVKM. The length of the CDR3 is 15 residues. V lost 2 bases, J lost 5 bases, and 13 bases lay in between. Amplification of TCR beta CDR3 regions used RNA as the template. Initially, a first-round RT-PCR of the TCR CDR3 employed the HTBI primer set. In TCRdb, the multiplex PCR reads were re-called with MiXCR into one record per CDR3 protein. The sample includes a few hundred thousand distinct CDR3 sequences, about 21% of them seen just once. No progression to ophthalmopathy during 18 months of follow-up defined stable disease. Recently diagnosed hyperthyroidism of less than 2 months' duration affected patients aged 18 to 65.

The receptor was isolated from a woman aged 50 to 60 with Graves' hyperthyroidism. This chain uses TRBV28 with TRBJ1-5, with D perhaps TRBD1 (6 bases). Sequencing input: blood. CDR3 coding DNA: TGTGCCAGCAGTTTAAGGGGGTCCGGGGATCAGCCCCAGCATTTT. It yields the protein CASSLRGSGDQPQHF.